The next 19 T cell receptor beta chains were all read from a single sample in a study of blood T cell repertoires in COVID-19 (dated by TCRdb to 2020 to 2022). The method behind the library was the immunoSEQ multiplex PCR assay. TCRdb holds this immuneACCESS table with in-frame rearrangements only. Some clones are missing; in checked studies, unresolved V genes explain under half, and the rest has no known cause. The sample table holds about 70,000 clones, of which around 76% were seen once. Approximately 27% of the sample rests with the top ten. Source material: peripheral blood. Receptor source: a woman aged 80 or over with active or convalescent COVID-19.

The sample holds a few counts of this clone. This chain joins TRBV5-5 and TRBJ1-5; 11 bases agree with TRBD1. The CDR3 is made up of 16 amino acids. J gave up 4 bases and V 4 bases, and 7 bases lay outside the gene matches. In germline, CDR1 is SGHKS, CDR2 YYEKEE (reference sequence). Written as DNA, the CDR3 is TGTGCCAGCAGCGGGGGGACAGGGGGTTCGAATCAGCCCCAGCATTTT. This gives the protein CASSGGTGGSNQPQHF.

In this sample, this clone turned up once. This sequence joins TRBV27 and TRBJ2-7; TRBD1 might be the D (5 bases). The CDR3 consists of 15 residues. Trimming left V 6 bases short and J 5 bases short, with 20 bases between. Germline CDR1 is MNHEY and CDR2 is SMNVEV (reference sequence). CDR3 sequence: CASSLTSRADHEQYF. CDR3 coding DNA: TGTGCCAGCAGCCTTACCAGCAGGGCAGACCACGAGCAGTACTTC.

This clone was seen only a few times. The chain is built from TRBV19 and TRBJ1-2; 7 nucleotides match TRBD1. The length of the CDR3 is 14 residues. The V gene's germline CDR1 is LNHDA and CDR2 SQIVND (reference sequence). J gave up 2 bases and V 5 bases, and 5 bases lay outside the gene matches. CDR3 DNA sequence: TGTGCCAGTAGTCTAAGGGGGCTAAACTATGGCTACACCTTC. Its protein is CASSLRGLNYGYTF.

The J gene is TRBJ1-5, the V gene TRBV18; D is uncertain. From germline, CDR1 is KGHSH and CDR2 LQKENI. The CDR3 has 15 amino acids. V gave up 2 bases and J gave up 5 bases, with 13 bases separating them. The CDR3 sequence: CASSPSGGRDQPQHF. CDR3 bases: TGTGCCAGCTCACCAAGCGGAGGGCGGGATCAGCCCCAGCATTTT.

J is TRBJ2-7 and V is TRBV7-2; the D gene is possibly TRBD1 (5 bases). This CDR3 has 16 residues. Germline V gene sequence: CDR1 SGHTA, CDR2 FQGNSA. Trimming left V 1 base short and J 1 base short, with 14 bases between. As DNA, the CDR3 is TGTGCCAGCAGCTTAGTAACAGCAGGGTGGTCCTACGAGCAGTACTTC. It yields the protein CASSLVTAGWSYEQYF.

This clone has only one observation. The rearrangement links TRBV6-5 to TRBJ1-4, with TRBD1 identical over 10 bases. Trimming took 5 bases from V and 8 from J; bases not matched to a gene: 8. Germline assignment: CDR1 MNHEY and CDR2 SVGAGI. This CDR3 has 15 amino acids. The CDR3 loop reads CASSTDRGRGEKLFF. In DNA, the CDR3 is TGTGCCAGCAGTACCGACAGGGGGCGAGGGGAAAAACTGTTTTTT.

V gene TRBV7-9 combines with J gene TRBJ1-3; D possibly corresponds to TRBD1 (6 bases). The V end was cut by 5 bases, the J end by 3 bases, with 11 bases between. The CDR3 is made up of 14 amino acids. Germline V gene lookup returns CDR1 SEHNR and CDR2 FQNEAQ (reference sequence). The CDR3 DNA follows: TGTGCCAGCAGCGTACAGGGATATGGAAACACCATATATTTT. Its translation is CASSVQGYGNTIYF. The complete variable domain, with remaining parts taken from reference TRBV7-9 and TRBJ1-3, reads DTGVSQNPRHKITKRGQNVTFRCDPISEHNRLYWYRQTLGQGPEFLTYFQNEAQLEKSRLLSDRFSAERPKGSFSTLEIQRTEQGDSAMYLCASSVQGYGNTIYFGEGSWLTVV.

The chain carries TRBV5-1 and TRBJ2-7; D is possibly TRBD1 (6 bases). The V end lost 0 bases, the J end lost 4 bases, and 11 bases lay between the germline ends. The CDR3 runs 14 residues. Per germline, CDR1 SGHRS and CDR2 YFSETQ. Here the CDR3 reads CASSLAGEPYEQYF. The CDR3 DNA reads TGCGCCAGCAGCTTGGCAGGGGAACCTTACGAGCAGTACTTC.

V usage is TRBV4-3 and J usage is TRBJ1-4; D is undetermined. This CDR3 spans 14 amino acids. V lost 0 bases, J lost 13 bases, and 15 bases lay in between. Germline CDR1 reads LGHNA; CDR2 reads YSLEER. As DNA, the CDR3 is TGCGCCAGCAGCCAAGATCGGTCCAGATCGGGACTGTTTTTT. It specifies CASSQDRSRSGLFF.

V and J are TRBV6-1 and TRBJ1-3; D unresolved. This CDR3 spans 13 amino acids. Trimming pared 0 bases from V and 9 bases from J, leaving 9 bases between. Looked up from germline, CDR1 is MNHNS and CDR2 is SASEGT. The CDR3 region is CASSEAPPPTIYF. CDR3 nucleotides: TGTGCCAGCAGTGAAGCTCCCCCTCCCACCATATATTTT.

The gene calls are TRBV11-2 and TRBJ2-7; D unclear. Germline CDR1 and CDR2: SGHAT and FQNNGV. This CDR3 region has 14 residues. The V gene lost 5 bases and the J gene lost 1 base, with 12 bases spanning the gap. The CDR3 region has the DNA TGTGCCAGCAGCGCCGAACTCGTGTCCTACGAGCAGTACTTC. This translates into CASSAELVSYEQYF.

V is TRBV9 and J is TRBJ2-1, with 8 bases lining up with TRBD1. The ends lost 4 bases at V and 16 bases at J; junction bases unmatched: 13. This CDR3 has 13 residues. CDR1 is SGDLS and CDR2 is YYNGEE in the germline V gene. CDR3 residues: CASSPQQGGKGFF. CDR3 nucleotide sequence: TGTGCCAGCAGCCCCCAACAGGGGGGCAAAGGATTCTTC.

This clone showed up just a few times. The V and J genes are TRBV30 and TRBJ1-3, with D perhaps matching TRBD1 (6 bases). V lost 1 base to trimming and J lost 0 bases, with 13 bases between them. CDR1 is GTSNPN, CDR2 SVGIG, per germline (reference sequence). This CDR3 is 16 amino acids long. The chain's CDR3 is CAWSAGQRVSGNTIYF. Written as DNA, the CDR3 is TGTGCCTGGAGTGCAGGACAGCGAGTCTCTGGAAACACCATATATTTT.

This sequence joins TRBV6-1 and TRBJ2-5, with 12 bases lining up with TRBD2. Looked up from germline, CDR1 is MNHNS and CDR2 is SASEGT. Trimming removed 2 bases from V and 5 bases from J; junction bases left unmatched: 6. The CDR3 covers 16 residues. The CDR3 loop reads CASSEWRGLAGETQYF. The CDR3 DNA sequence: TGTGCCAGCAGTGAATGGAGGGGACTAGCGGGTGAGACCCAGTACTTC.

This clone was detected once. The V and J genes are TRBV3-1 (or the pseudogene TRBV3-2) and TRBJ2-3, with 9 bases lining up with TRBD2. The J segment lost 7 bases and the V segment lost 0 bases, leaving 8 bases of the junction unmatched. This CDR3 region has 16 residues. CDR1 and CDR2 from the germline V gene are LGHDT and YNNKEL (reference sequence). CDR3 sequence (DNA): TGTGCCAGCAGCCAAGATCGGGGTAGCGGGGGAAATACGCAGTATTTT. The encoded protein is CASSQDRGSGGNTQYF.

With respect to this clone: A read error is possible here, since a much larger clone lies one base away. This chain joins TRBV19 and TRBJ1-6; D might be TRBD1 (6 bases). The CDR3 has 14 amino acids. Germline V gene data show CDR1 as LNHDA and CDR2 as SQIVND (reference sequence). The CDR3 sequence: CASSTAQGNSPLYF. The CDR3 DNA is TGTGCCAGTAGTACGGCACAGGGTAATTCACCCCTCTACTTT.

The chain employs TRBV7-2 and TRBJ1-2; weak D call: TRBD1 (6 bases). The V and J ends lost 0 bases and 3 bases respectively, with 11 bases between them. This CDR3 is built from 15 residues. Germline V gives CDR1 SGHTA, CDR2 FQGNSA. The DNA of the CDR3 is TGTGCCAGCAGCTTAGCACCGACAGGAGACTATGGCTACACCTTC. Translation gives CASSLAPTGDYGYTF.

This chain connects TRBV15 to TRBJ1-5, with D perhaps TRBD1 (5 bases). In germline, CDR1 is LNHNV, CDR2 YYDKDF (reference sequence). CDR3 length: 14 residues. Trimming cost V 4 bases and J 3 bases, with 10 bases left between them. The CDR3 loop reads CATSTRQHNQPQHF. Written as DNA, the CDR3 is TGTGCCACCAGCACCCGACAGCACAATCAGCCCCAGCATTTT.

J is TRBJ2-1 and V is TRBV28; 7 bases fit TRBD2. CDR3 length: 15 amino acids. V dropped 5 bases and J dropped 5; count of bases not matched to a gene: 9. Germline lookup yields CDR1 MDHEN and CDR2 SYDVKM. CDR3 region: CASSSAGVNDNEQFF. The CDR3 DNA sequence: TGTGCCAGCAGTAGCGCGGGGGTAAACGACAATGAGCAGTTCTTC.